The subject of this entry is one T cell receptor (beta chain). Its antigen is unidentified. The data were obtained in a study of regulatory T cells in long-lasting Graves disease. Whole-study context: The criterion for persistent Graves' disease was over 5 years of antithyroid drugs with positive TSH receptor antibodies.

Time point defined: persistent/refractory GD, antithyroid drugs over 5 years with positive TRAb. Construction of the TCR library relied on RNA isolated from PBMCs. The TCR beta library used iRepertoire HTBI primers with Arm-PCR amplification of CDR3. From the multiplex PCR reads, TCRdb called clonotypes with MiXCR, one entry per CDR3 protein. The data show about 470,000 distinct CDR3 sequences, 20% to 25% seen once. V lost 8 bases to trimming and J lost 7 bases; unmatched junction nucleotides: 10. The CDR3 has 14 residues. The V gene's germline CDR1 is MRHNA and CDR2 SNTAGT. Study observations and caveats: Favored usage of TRBV28, TRBJ1-2 and TRBJ2-5 was recorded in persistent disease. Sampling was limited to peripheral blood rather than thyroid tissue.

The sample here was peripheral blood mononuclear cells (PBMCs), taken when the disease was refractory, from a patient treated with antithyroid drugs. V and J are TRBV6-4 and TRBJ1-1; TRBD1 aligns across 10 bases. This TCR came from a female donor with Graves disease. The CDR3 nucleotides read TGTGCCAGCTCGATCCGGACAGGGGGGAATGAAGCTTTCTTT. Amino acid sequence: CASSIRTGGNEAFF.